This TCR beta chain appears in the sequencing data of a study of OX40 agonist ivuxolimab in advanced cancers. Assay: immunoSEQ multiplex PCR; the TCRdb copy retains only in-frame clones and omits some. The data show approximately 92,000 clones, approximately 94% seen once. Exclusion of a patient followed from autoimmune disease history or systemic immunosuppression. The V and J ends lost 3 bases and 12 bases respectively, with 18 bases between them. The germline V gene has CDR1 MDHEN and CDR2 SYDVKM. This CDR3 spans 15 amino acids. The source was CD4+ or CD8+ T cells sorted from blood, collected in a trial of the OX40 agonist ivuxolimab. The origin of this receptor is an adult with an advanced solid tumor such as melanoma, head and neck, liver or kidney cancer. The chain is built from TRBV28 and TRBJ1-6; D ambiguous. The CDR3 sequence: CASSFGAQALQPLHF. Here the CDR3 DNA reads TGTGCCAGCAGTTTCGGAGCGCAGGCACTTCAACCCCTCCACTTT.